The T cell receptor beta chain under discussion was sequenced for a study of blood T cell repertoires in COVID-19. About the research overall: Acute and convalescent COVID-19 samples came from the United States, Italy and Spain. Nucleic acid was either cDNA or gDNA, and it came from T cells, B-cell-depleted T cells, or PBMCs.

Only in-frame clones appear in the TCRdb table, and some are missing; sequencing was by immunoSEQ multiplex PCR. This table has about 80,000 clones, 78% appearing once. This receptor was obtained from a human donor in a cohort sampled during active COVID-19. Sequenced material: peripheral blood.

The CDR3 protein is CASSPIPGGRHTDTQYF. For the CDR3, the DNA is TGTGCCAGCAGCCCAATCCCCGGGGGACGCCACACAGATACGCAGTATTTT. This rearrangement joins TRBV7-3 to TRBJ2-3; possible D gene TRBD2, 6 bases. The V end lost 5 bases, the J end lost 2 bases, and 20 bases lay between the germline ends. Germline CDR1 and CDR2: SGHTA and FQGTGA. CDR3 size: 17 residues.